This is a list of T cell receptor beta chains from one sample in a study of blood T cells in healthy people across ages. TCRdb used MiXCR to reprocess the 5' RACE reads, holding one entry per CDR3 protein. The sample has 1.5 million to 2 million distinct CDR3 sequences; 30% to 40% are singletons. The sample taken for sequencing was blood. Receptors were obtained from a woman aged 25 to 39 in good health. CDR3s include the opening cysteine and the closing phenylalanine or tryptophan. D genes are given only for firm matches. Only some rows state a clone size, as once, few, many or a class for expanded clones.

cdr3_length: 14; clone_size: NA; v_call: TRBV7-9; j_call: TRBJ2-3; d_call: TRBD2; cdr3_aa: CTSSLDATSDTQYF; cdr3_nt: TGTACCAGCAGCTTAGACGCGACTAGCGATACGCAGTATTTT
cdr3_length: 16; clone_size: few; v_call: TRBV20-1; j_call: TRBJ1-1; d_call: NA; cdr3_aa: CRATVAYDMRNTEAFF; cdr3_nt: TGCAGGGCCACCGTGGCCTACGACATGCGGAACACTGAAGCTTTCTTT
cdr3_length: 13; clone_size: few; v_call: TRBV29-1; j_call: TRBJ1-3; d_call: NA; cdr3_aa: CSAHWDIGNTIYF; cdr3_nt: TGCAGCGCCCACTGGGACATTGGAAACACCATATATTTT
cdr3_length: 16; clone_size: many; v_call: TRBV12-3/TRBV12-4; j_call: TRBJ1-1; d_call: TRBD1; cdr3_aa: CASSWGTGKTNTEAFF; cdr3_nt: TGTGCCAGCAGTTGGGGGACAGGAAAAACGAACACTGAAGCTTTCTTT
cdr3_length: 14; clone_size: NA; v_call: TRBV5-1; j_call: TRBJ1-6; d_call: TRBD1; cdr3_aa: CASSVNRGQFPLHF; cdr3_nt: TGCGCCAGCAGCGTCAACAGGGGACAGTTCCCCCTCCACTTT
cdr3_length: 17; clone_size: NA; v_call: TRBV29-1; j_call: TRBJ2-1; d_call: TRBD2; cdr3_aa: CSAAGLAGGLSYNEQFF; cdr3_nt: TGCAGCGCCGCGGGACTAGCGGGGGGGCTCTCCTACAATGAGCAGTTCTTC
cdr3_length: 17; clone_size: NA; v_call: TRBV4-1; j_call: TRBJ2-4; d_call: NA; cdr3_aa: CASSQDPTALAKNIQYF; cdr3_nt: TGCGCCAGCAGCCAAGATCCGACAGCTCTAGCCAAAAACATTCAGTACTTC
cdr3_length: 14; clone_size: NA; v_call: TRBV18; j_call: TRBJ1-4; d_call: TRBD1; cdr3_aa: CANSRQGANEKLFF; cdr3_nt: TGTGCCAACTCTCGACAGGGGGCTAATGAAAAACTGTTTTTT
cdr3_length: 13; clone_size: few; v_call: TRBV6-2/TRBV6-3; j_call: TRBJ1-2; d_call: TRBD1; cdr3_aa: CARGEGQNYGYTF; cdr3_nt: TGTGCCCGGGGAGAGGGACAGAACTATGGCTACACCTTC
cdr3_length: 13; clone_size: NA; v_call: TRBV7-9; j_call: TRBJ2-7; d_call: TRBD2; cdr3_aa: CAGSLAGGYEQYF; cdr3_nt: TGTGCCGGCAGCTTAGCGGGAGGCTACGAGCAGTACTTC
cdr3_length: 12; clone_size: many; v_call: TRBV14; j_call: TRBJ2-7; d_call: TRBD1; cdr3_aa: CASSRQGREQYF; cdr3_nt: TGTGCCAGCAGCAGACAGGGGCGCGAGCAGTACTTC
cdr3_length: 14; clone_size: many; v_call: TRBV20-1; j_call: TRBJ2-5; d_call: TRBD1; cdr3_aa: CSASRDRGRETQYF; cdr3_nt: TGCAGTGCTAGCCGGGACAGGGGGCGGGAGACCCAGTACTTC
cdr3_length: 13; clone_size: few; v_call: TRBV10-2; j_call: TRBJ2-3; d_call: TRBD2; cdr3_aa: CAMGLAGTDTQYF; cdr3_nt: TGCGCCATGGGACTAGCGGGCACAGATACGCAGTATTTT
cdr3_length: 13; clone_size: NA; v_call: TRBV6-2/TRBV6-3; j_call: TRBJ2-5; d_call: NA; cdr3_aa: CASSYDSYETQYF; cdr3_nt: TGTGCCAGCAGTTACGACAGTTACGAGACCCAGTACTTC
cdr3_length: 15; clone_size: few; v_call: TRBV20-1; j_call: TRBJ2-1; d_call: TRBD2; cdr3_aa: CSARVSGGARNEQFF; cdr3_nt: TGCAGTGCTAGAGTTAGCGGGGGCGCCAGGAATGAGCAGTTCTTC
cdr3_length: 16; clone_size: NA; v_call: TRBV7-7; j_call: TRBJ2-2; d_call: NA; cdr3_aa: CASSPRAGRSTGELFF; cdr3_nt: TGTGCCAGCAGCCCCAGAGCCGGGAGAAGCACCGGGGAGCTGTTTTTT
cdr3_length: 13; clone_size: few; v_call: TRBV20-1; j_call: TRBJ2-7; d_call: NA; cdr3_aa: CSAPGTLINEQYF; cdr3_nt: TGCAGTGCACCCGGGACGCTTATCAACGAGCAGTACTTC
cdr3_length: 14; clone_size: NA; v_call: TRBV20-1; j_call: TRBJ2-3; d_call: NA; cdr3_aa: CSAPVGLGTDTQYF; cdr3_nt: TGCAGTGCGCCGGTCGGCCTGGGGACAGATACGCAGTATTTT
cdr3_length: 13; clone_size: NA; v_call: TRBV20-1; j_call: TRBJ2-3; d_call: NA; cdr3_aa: CSAKGLSTDTQYF; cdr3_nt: TGCAGTGCTAAGGGGCTTAGCACAGATACGCAGTATTTT
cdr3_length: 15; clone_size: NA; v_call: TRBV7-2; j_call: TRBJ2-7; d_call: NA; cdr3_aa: CASSSSVGISYEQYF; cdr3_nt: TGTGCCAGCAGCTCTTCAGTGGGGATCTCCTACGAGCAGTACTTC
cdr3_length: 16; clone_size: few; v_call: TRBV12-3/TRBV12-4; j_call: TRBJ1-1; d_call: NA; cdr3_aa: CASSPRQEGINTEAFF; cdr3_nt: TGTGCCAGCAGTCCCCGCCAGGAGGGGATAAACACTGAAGCTTTCTTT
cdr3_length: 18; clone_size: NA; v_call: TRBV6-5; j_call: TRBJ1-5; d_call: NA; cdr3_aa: CASSYSIRHLYSNQPQHF; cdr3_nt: TGTGCCAGCAGTTACTCGATCAGACACCTCTATAGCAATCAGCCCCAGCATTTT
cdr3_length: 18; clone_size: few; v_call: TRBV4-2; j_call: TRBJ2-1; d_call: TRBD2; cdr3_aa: CASSRHPPTSGGTDEQFF; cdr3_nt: TGTGCCAGCAGCCGGCACCCCCCGACTAGCGGGGGTACGGATGAGCAGTTCTTC
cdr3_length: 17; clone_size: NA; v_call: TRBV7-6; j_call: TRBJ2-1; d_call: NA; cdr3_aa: CASSLAGQGGPYNEQFF; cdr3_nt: TGTGCCAGCAGCTTAGCGGGGCAGGGGGGACCCTACAATGAGCAGTTCTTC
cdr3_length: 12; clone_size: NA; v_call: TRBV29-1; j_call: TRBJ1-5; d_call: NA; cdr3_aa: CSVGHGNQPQHF; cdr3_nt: TGCAGCGTTGGGCACGGCAATCAGCCCCAGCATTTT
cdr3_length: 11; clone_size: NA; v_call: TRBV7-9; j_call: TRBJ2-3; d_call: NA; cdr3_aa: CASGQADTQYF; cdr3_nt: TGTGCCAGCGGGCAGGCAGATACGCAGTATTTT
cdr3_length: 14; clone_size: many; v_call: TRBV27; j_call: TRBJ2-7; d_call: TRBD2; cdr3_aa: CASSLKAGAYEQYF; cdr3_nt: TGTGCCAGCAGTTTAAAGGCGGGGGCCTACGAGCAGTACTTC
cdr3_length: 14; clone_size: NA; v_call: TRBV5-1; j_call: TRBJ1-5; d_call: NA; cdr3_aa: CASSLIQGGQPQHF; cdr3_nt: TGCGCCAGCAGCTTGATCCAGGGAGGTCAGCCCCAGCATTTT
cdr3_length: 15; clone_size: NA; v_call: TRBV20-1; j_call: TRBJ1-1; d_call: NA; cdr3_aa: CSARDLRRSNTEAFF; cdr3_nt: TGCAGTGCTAGAGATCTTCGACGGTCGAACACTGAAGCTTTCTTT
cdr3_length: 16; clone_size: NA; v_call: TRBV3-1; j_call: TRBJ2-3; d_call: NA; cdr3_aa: CASSQGWGLATDTQYF; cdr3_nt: TGTGCCAGCAGCCAAGGATGGGGGCTTGCCACAGATACGCAGTATTTT
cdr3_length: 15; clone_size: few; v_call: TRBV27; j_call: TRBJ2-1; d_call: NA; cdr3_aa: CASSLWGGLRDEQFF; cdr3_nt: TGTGCCAGCAGTTTATGGGGCGGGCTAAGGGATGAGCAGTTCTTC